One T cell receptor (beta chain) is described in this entry. The assay was immunoSEQ multiplex PCR, and TCRdb's table has in-frame clones only and misses some. The data show tens of thousands of clones, just over 90% seen once. These data are taken from a study of T cell changes during pregnancy in multiple sclerosis. This CDR3 has 12 amino acids. CDR1 and CDR2 (germline): SEHNR, FQNEAQ (reference sequence). V gave up 1 base and J gave up 12 bases, with 12 bases separating them. The clonotype comes from a female donor with multiple sclerosis, enrolled in a pregnancy study. The starting material was peripheral blood, obtained in the second trimester of pregnancy. This rearrangement joins TRBV7-9 to TRBJ1-2; D perhaps matches TRBD1 (5 bases). CDR3 DNA: TGTGCCAGCAGCTTAGGGTCCAGGGAAAACACCTTC. Protein: CASSLGSRENTF.